This is a list of T cell receptor beta chains from one sample in a study of blood T cell repertoires in COVID-19. Sequencing was performed with immunoSEQ multiplex PCR; in TCRdb, only in-frame clones are kept and a portion is missing. This table holds some 100,000 clones, approximately 85% found once. The sequenced material came from peripheral blood. Every receptor here comes from an older woman with acute or convalescent COVID-19. The CDR3 runs from the conserved cysteine through the conserved F or W. D genes are given only for firm matches. The listing skips clone size in some rows; elsewhere it reads once, few, many or a size class.

v_call,j_call,clone_size,d_call,cdr3_nt,cdr3_aa
TRBV2,TRBJ2-2,NA,NA,TGTGCCAGCAGCGGGACTGCCTCGAGGACCGGGGAGCTGTTTTTT,CASSGTASRTGELFF
TRBV11-3,TRBJ2-6,NA,TRBD2,TGTGCCAGCAGCTCGTCACGGGGGGAGGCTGGGGCCAACGTCCTGACTTTC,CASSSSRGEAGANVLTF
TRBV11-3,TRBJ1-1,once,TRBD1,TGTGCCAGCAGGAGGGCCCGGGACAGGGACACTGAAGCTTTCTTT,CASRRARDRDTEAFF
TRBV6-5,TRBJ1-1,NA,NA,TGTGCCAGCAGTCAGGTATCGAACACTGAAGCTTTCTTT,CASSQVSNTEAFF
TRBV19,TRBJ2-4,NA,TRBD1,TGTGCCAGTAGCCACGGACAGGCCGGCGGGATTCAGTACTTC,CASSHGQAGGIQYF
TRBV30,TRBJ1-1,NA,TRBD1,TGTGCCTGGAGTCCCACAGGGGTCACTGAAGCTTTCTTT,CAWSPTGVTEAFF
TRBV2,TRBJ2-7,NA,NA,TGTGCCAGCGAAAAAGGGAAGGGGCTTTACGAGCAGTACTTC,CASEKGKGLYEQYF
TRBV2,TRBJ1-2,NA,NA,TGTGCCAGCAGCGCCGACAGGACCAGGGGCTACACCTTC,CASSADRTRGYTF
TRBV29-1,TRBJ2-1,NA,NA,TGCAGCGTTAGGGGCCCAGGTGAGCAGTTCTTC,CSVRGPGEQFF
TRBV19,TRBJ2-2,NA,NA,TGTGCCAGTAGTATAGTATCGGCGGGTACCGGGGAGCTGTTTTTT,CASSIVSAGTGELFF
TRBV2,TRBJ1-5,NA,TRBD1,TGTGCCAGCAGTTCCCAAGGACAGGGTAGTCAGCCCCAGCATTTT,CASSSQGQGSQPQHF
TRBV11-2,TRBJ2-1,NA,TRBD2,TGTGCCAGCAGCTTAATGACTAGCGGGGAGCAGTTCTTC,CASSLMTSGEQFF
TRBV29-1,TRBJ1-1,NA,NA,TGCAGCGTCTCCGGGGTCCTGAACACTGAAGCTTTCTTT,CSVSGVLNTEAFF
TRBV21-1,TRBJ2-1,NA,NA,TGTGCCAGCAGCTCCTTAGGATGTAGGGGCGATGAGCAGTTCTTC,CASSSLGCRGDEQFF
TRBV30,TRBJ1-2,NA,TRBD1,TGTGCCTGGAGGGGACAGGGGAGAATGGCTAACTATGGCTACACCTTC,CAWRGQGRMANYGYTF
TRBV9,TRBJ2-1,NA,NA,TGTGCCAGCAGCGTAGGAGCCCGGGTTATGAACAATGAGCAGTTCTTC,CASSVGARVMNNEQFF
TRBV2,TRBJ1-3,NA,NA,TGTGCCAGCAGTGGGTCACAGGCTATCTCTGGAAACACCATATATTTT,CASSGSQAISGNTIYF
TRBV19,TRBJ2-7,NA,NA,TGTGCCAGTAGTATCCAGGGGGAGGTGCTAGACGAGCAGTACTTC,CASSIQGEVLDEQYF
TRBV27,TRBJ2-1,NA,TRBD2,TGTGCCAGCAGCACCGGGACTAGCGTCAATGAGCAGTTCTTC,CASSTGTSVNEQFF
TRBV7-2,TRBJ2-2,few,TRBD1,TGTGCCAGCAGAGGACAGGCGAACACCGGGGAGCTGTTTTTT,CASRGQANTGELFF
TRBV3-1/TRBV3-2,TRBJ1-5,NA,NA,TGTGCCAGCGCCTCAGGGTACAGCAATCAGCCCCAGCATTTT,CASASGYSNQPQHF
TRBV28,TRBJ2-1,NA,TRBD2,TGTGCCAGCATAGGTTCTGGGACTAGCCGAAGCTCCTACAATGAGCAGTTCTTC,CASIGSGTSRSSYNEQFF
TRBV6-2/TRBV6-3,TRBJ2-3,NA,TRBD2,TGTGCCAGCAGTTACCGGAGCGGGATGAGCACAGATACGCAGTATTTT,CASSYRSGMSTDTQYF
TRBV13,TRBJ1-2,NA,NA,TGTGCCAGCAGCCTAGCGAGGGGGTACTATGGCTACACCTTC,CASSLARGYYGYTF
TRBV6-5,TRBJ1-5,NA,TRBD1,TGTGCCAGCATGGTGGACAGGGGGATCCAGCCCCAGCATTTT,CASMVDRGIQPQHF
TRBV5-1,TRBJ2-1,NA,TRBD2,TGCGCCAGCAGCTTGGAAGGACTAGCGGGAGCTGAGCAGTTCTTC,CASSLEGLAGAEQFF
TRBV28,TRBJ1-5,NA,TRBD1,TGTGCCAGCAGCAAGACAGGGGGGAACAATCAGCCCCAGCATTTT,CASSKTGGNNQPQHF
TRBV10-2,TRBJ1-1,once,NA,TGCGCCAGCAGTAACCGCGAGGTCACTGAAGCTTTCTTT,CASSNREVTEAFF
TRBV3-1/TRBV3-2,TRBJ2-7,NA,NA,TGTGCCAGCAGCCAAGAGCCTAGCGTCTCCTACGAGCAGTACTTC,CASSQEPSVSYEQYF
TRBV7-3,TRBJ2-1,NA,TRBD2,TGTGCCAGCAGCCCTATGAGCGGGGGGTACAATGAGCAGTTCTTC,CASSPMSGGYNEQFF
TRBV6-4,TRBJ2-2,NA,NA,TGTGCCAGCAGTCGACAGCAAGTAGGGACCGGGGAGCTGTTTTTT,CASSRQQVGTGELFF
TRBV7-9,TRBJ2-1,NA,TRBD2,TGTGCCAGCAGCCTGGGACTAGCGGTTTACAATGAGCAGTTCTTC,CASSLGLAVYNEQFF
TRBV14,TRBJ1-4,NA,NA,TGTGCCAGCAGCGGCTGGTTAGCTCCCGAAAAACTGTTTTTT,CASSGWLAPEKLFF
TRBV5-4,TRBJ2-5,NA,TRBD2,TGTGCCAGCAGCGCGTTCGGGACTAGCGGTAACTTC,CASSAFGTSGNF